Listed below are T cell receptor beta chains from one sample, sequenced in a study of technical replicates of blood from a handful of donors. Method: immunoSEQ multiplex PCR; TCRdb's copy keeps in-frame clones and lacks some. The sample lists 95,000 or so clones, roughly 96% seen once, with roughly 0.33% in the top ten. The material sequenced was T cells isolated from PBMCs. These receptors were collected from a human donor in good health. CDR3s include the opening cysteine and the closing phenylalanine or tryptophan. The order of the fields is D gene, J gene, V gene, clone size, CDR3 DNA, CDR3 protein. A D gene is named only where the DNA matches it firmly. For some rows the clone size is stated as once, few or many, or as a class when expanded; others skip it.

d_call: .
j_call: TRBJ2-3
v_call: TRBV19
clone_size: .
cdr3_nt: TGTGCCAGTAGTCGTCAAGGGAGTGGGGGCACAGATACGCAGTATTTT
cdr3_aa: CASSRQGSGGTDTQYF

d_call: TRBD2
j_call: TRBJ2-7
v_call: TRBV13
clone_size: .
cdr3_nt: TGTGCCAGCACCCGAGGTGGGAGCGGGAGCTACGAGCAGTACTTC
cdr3_aa: CASTRGGSGSYEQYF

d_call: TRBD2
j_call: TRBJ2-5
v_call: TRBV5-4
clone_size: .
cdr3_nt: TGTGCCAGCAGTTACTTTATAGCGGGAGGTGAGACCCAGTACTTC
cdr3_aa: CASSYFIAGGETQYF

d_call: TRBD2
j_call: TRBJ2-3
v_call: TRBV13
clone_size: once
cdr3_nt: TGTGCCAGCAGCTTTAGCGGGAGACACACAGATACGCAGTATTTT
cdr3_aa: CASSFSGRHTDTQYF

d_call: TRBD2
j_call: TRBJ2-1
v_call: TRBV11-3
clone_size: .
cdr3_nt: TGTGCCAGCAACTTAGAGGCTAGCGGGAGCAATGAGCAGTTCTTC
cdr3_aa: CASNLEASGSNEQFF

d_call: TRBD1
j_call: TRBJ2-7
v_call: TRBV25-1
clone_size: .
cdr3_nt: TGTGCCAGCAGTGTTCCCGGGACAGGCTACGAGCAGTACTTC
cdr3_aa: CASSVPGTGYEQYF

d_call: .
j_call: TRBJ2-5
v_call: TRBV30
clone_size: .
cdr3_nt: TGTGCCTGGACCCCCAACGCCGGGACCCAGTACTTC
cdr3_aa: CAWTPNAGTQYF

d_call: TRBD1
j_call: TRBJ1-2
v_call: TRBV19
clone_size: once
cdr3_nt: TGTGCCAGTAGTCCCCCCAAGACAGGGGGCCGCAGCTATGGCTACACCTTC
cdr3_aa: CASSPPKTGGRSYGYTF

d_call: .
j_call: TRBJ2-3
v_call: TRBV28
clone_size: .
cdr3_nt: TGTGCCAGCAGTACAATCCCAGATACGCAGTATTTT
cdr3_aa: CASSTIPDTQYF

d_call: .
j_call: TRBJ1-2
v_call: TRBV29-1
clone_size: .
cdr3_nt: TGCAGCGTTGAAGAGGGGGGACTAGCTACTTATGGCTACACCTTC
cdr3_aa: CSVEEGGLATYGYTF

d_call: .
j_call: TRBJ1-1
v_call: TRBV18
clone_size: few
cdr3_nt: TGTGCCAGCTCACTAATGACAGGAGGGAACACTGAAGCTTTCTTT
cdr3_aa: CASSLMTGGNTEAFF

d_call: TRBD2
j_call: TRBJ2-7
v_call: TRBV27
clone_size: .
cdr3_nt: TGTGCCAGCAGTTTCGGGCGGGGGAGCTCCTACGAGCAGTACTTC
cdr3_aa: CASSFGRGSSYEQYF

d_call: .
j_call: TRBJ2-5
v_call: TRBV29-1
clone_size: .
cdr3_nt: TGCAGCGTTGTTCACCCCATACAGGGCTCTCAAGAGACCCAGTACTTC
cdr3_aa: CSVVHPIQGSQETQYF

d_call: .
j_call: TRBJ1-2
v_call: TRBV19
clone_size: .
cdr3_nt: TGTGCCAGTAGTATACAGGCAGCCTATGGCTACACCTTC
cdr3_aa: CASSIQAAYGYTF

d_call: .
j_call: TRBJ1-3
v_call: TRBV11-2
clone_size: .
cdr3_nt: TGTGCCAGCAGCTTCGGTGGTGGGAGCACCATATATTTT
cdr3_aa: CASSFGGGSTIYF

d_call: TRBD2
j_call: TRBJ2-3
v_call: TRBV5-8
clone_size: .
cdr3_nt: TGTGCCAGCAGCTTTGGACTAGCGGGAGTTGGGACAGATACGCAGTATTTT
cdr3_aa: CASSFGLAGVGTDTQYF

d_call: .
j_call: TRBJ2-5
v_call: TRBV20-1
clone_size: once
cdr3_nt: TGCAGTGGCCAAGCCCAAGAGACCCAGTACTTC
cdr3_aa: CSGQAQETQYF

d_call: TRBD2
j_call: TRBJ2-3
v_call: TRBV7-9
clone_size: .
cdr3_nt: TGTGCCAGCCGGGCGGGGGCAGATACGCAGTATTTT
cdr3_aa: CASRAGADTQYF

d_call: .
j_call: TRBJ2-2
v_call: TRBV7-8
clone_size: .
cdr3_nt: TGTGCCAGCAGCTGGGAGAACGGGGGGGAGCTGTTTTTT
cdr3_aa: CASSWENGGELFF

d_call: TRBD2
j_call: TRBJ2-7
v_call: TRBV27
clone_size: .
cdr3_nt: TGTGCCAGCAGTTTCCAGGGACTAGATCTCCCCTACGAGCAGTACTTC
cdr3_aa: CASSFQGLDLPYEQYF

d_call: TRBD2
j_call: TRBJ2-3
v_call: TRBV27
clone_size: .
cdr3_nt: TGTGCCAGCAGTTCAACTAGCGGGAGAGAGTATTTT
cdr3_aa: CASSSTSGREYF

d_call: .
j_call: TRBJ1-2
v_call: TRBV29-1
clone_size: .
cdr3_nt: TGCAGCGGGGTCACAGGGCAAAGCTACACCTTC
cdr3_aa: CSGVTGQSYTF

d_call: .
j_call: TRBJ2-2
v_call: TRBV7-3
clone_size: .
cdr3_nt: TGTGCCAGCAGCTTACAGGATGGCGGGGAGCTGTTTTTT
cdr3_aa: CASSLQDGGELFF

d_call: TRBD2
j_call: TRBJ2-1
v_call: TRBV7-9
clone_size: .
cdr3_nt: TGTGCCAGCAGCCCTGGGGCTAGCGGGAGCTCCTACAATGAGCAGTTCTTC
cdr3_aa: CASSPGASGSSYNEQFF

d_call: TRBD2
j_call: TRBJ2-5
v_call: TRBV19
clone_size: .
cdr3_nt: TGTGCCAGTAGTATGGAAGCGGGAGGGGAGGAGACCCAGTACTTC
cdr3_aa: CASSMEAGGEETQYF

d_call: TRBD1
j_call: TRBJ1-1
v_call: TRBV2
clone_size: .
cdr3_nt: TGTGCCACCTACGGACAGGGAGGCACTGAAGCTTTCTTT
cdr3_aa: CATYGQGGTEAFF

d_call: .
j_call: TRBJ1-3
v_call: TRBV6-1
clone_size: .
cdr3_nt: TGTGCCAGCGCCGGCCGGGTTAGCTCTGGAAACACCATATATTTT
cdr3_aa: CASAGRVSSGNTIYF

d_call: .
j_call: TRBJ2-7
v_call: TRBV19
clone_size: .
cdr3_nt: TGTGCCAGTAGTATAGATTTAATCCACGCAGGCTACGAGCAGTACTTC
cdr3_aa: CASSIDLIHAGYEQYF

d_call: .
j_call: TRBJ1-3
v_call: TRBV7-9
clone_size: .
cdr3_nt: TGTGCCAGCACCGGACAGACGGGAAACACCATATATTTT
cdr3_aa: CASTGQTGNTIYF

d_call: TRBD1
j_call: TRBJ2-1
v_call: TRBV2
clone_size: .
cdr3_nt: TGTGCCAGCAGTTCCGGGACAGGGGGCTTATACAATGAGCAGTTCTTC
cdr3_aa: CASSSGTGGLYNEQFF

d_call: .
j_call: TRBJ2-7
v_call: TRBV30
clone_size: .
cdr3_nt: TGTGCCTGGAGCGGGAGTTCCCCCTACGAGCAGTACTTC
cdr3_aa: CAWSGSSPYEQYF

d_call: .
j_call: TRBJ2-7
v_call: TRBV6-6
clone_size: few
cdr3_nt: TGTGCCAGCAGAGGAGGACAGAACTACGAGCAGTACTTC
cdr3_aa: CASRGGQNYEQYF

d_call: TRBD1
j_call: TRBJ2-3
v_call: TRBV2
clone_size: .
cdr3_nt: TGTGCCAGCAGTGAGGACAGGGCCACAGATACGCAGTATTTT
cdr3_aa: CASSEDRATDTQYF

d_call: .
j_call: TRBJ2-2
v_call: TRBV28
clone_size: many
cdr3_nt: TGTGCCAGCAACCTCCGGGTAAAAGGCACCGGGGAGCTGTTTTTT
cdr3_aa: CASNLRVKGTGELFF

d_call: TRBD2
j_call: TRBJ2-3
v_call: TRBV7-9
clone_size: .
cdr3_nt: TGTGCCAGCAGCCCCAGGACTAGCGGGAGCCCTAAGGATACGCAGTATTTT
cdr3_aa: CASSPRTSGSPKDTQYF

d_call: .
j_call: TRBJ1-1
v_call: TRBV9
clone_size: few
cdr3_nt: TGTGCCAGCAGCGTGGGTACAGTGAACACTGAAGCTTTCTTT
cdr3_aa: CASSVGTVNTEAFF

d_call: TRBD1
j_call: TRBJ2-7
v_call: TRBV4-3
clone_size: .
cdr3_nt: TGCGCCAGCAGCCAAGACCGGGACAGAACCTACGAGCAGTACTTC
cdr3_aa: CASSQDRDRTYEQYF

d_call: .
j_call: TRBJ2-7
v_call: TRBV28
clone_size: once
cdr3_nt: TGTGCCAGCAGTTCCGGGAACTACGAGCAGTACTTC
cdr3_aa: CASSSGNYEQYF

d_call: .
j_call: TRBJ2-1
v_call: TRBV18
clone_size: .
cdr3_nt: TGTGCCAGCTCACCCCAGGGACAAGCCTACAATGAGCAGTTCTTC
cdr3_aa: CASSPQGQAYNEQFF

d_call: TRBD2
j_call: TRBJ2-1
v_call: TRBV4-3
clone_size: .
cdr3_nt: TGCGCCAGCAGCCAAGACGGGTTCGGGACTAGGGAGTTCTTC
cdr3_aa: CASSQDGFGTREFF

d_call: .
j_call: TRBJ1-1
v_call: TRBV28
clone_size: once
cdr3_nt: TGTGCCAGCAGTTTAGTTCGGGGGGAGACTGAAGCTTTCTTT
cdr3_aa: CASSLVRGETEAFF

d_call: TRBD1
j_call: TRBJ2-1
v_call: TRBV7-9
clone_size: .
cdr3_nt: TGTGCCAGCAGCTTAGGACAGGGGAATAGGGATGAGCAGTTCTTC
cdr3_aa: CASSLGQGNRDEQFF

d_call: .
j_call: TRBJ2-1
v_call: TRBV27
clone_size: .
cdr3_nt: TGTGCCAGCAGTTTAAAACTAGCAGGGGGTTACAATGAGCAGTTCTTC
cdr3_aa: CASSLKLAGGYNEQFF

d_call: .
j_call: TRBJ2-7
v_call: TRBV6-6
clone_size: .
cdr3_nt: TGTGCCAGCAGTTATTCTTCCTACGAGCAGTACTTC
cdr3_aa: CASSYSSYEQYF

d_call: TRBD1
j_call: TRBJ1-1
v_call: TRBV4-3
clone_size: .
cdr3_nt: TGCGCCAGCAGCCAAAAAGGGGCGGGCAGGGGGGCTTTCTTT
cdr3_aa: CASSQKGAGRGAFF

d_call: TRBD1
j_call: TRBJ1-4
v_call: TRBV4-3
clone_size: .
cdr3_nt: TGCGCCAGCAGCCAAGTCTGGGACAGCGCGAAAAAACTGTTTTTT
cdr3_aa: CASSQVWDSAKKLFF

d_call: .
j_call: TRBJ2-3
v_call: TRBV7-9
clone_size: .
cdr3_nt: TGTGCCAGCAGTTTGACTAGTCATACGCAGTATTTT
cdr3_aa: CASSLTSHTQYF

d_call: .
j_call: TRBJ2-1
v_call: TRBV4-1
clone_size: .
cdr3_nt: TGCGCCAGCAGCCCCTACCAAAACAGGGAATTTAGTGAGCAGTTCTTC
cdr3_aa: CASSPYQNREFSEQFF

d_call: .
j_call: TRBJ1-1
v_call: TRBV9
clone_size: .
cdr3_nt: TGTGCCAGCAGCAAAGGGGCCGGAGAAGCTTTCTTT
cdr3_aa: CASSKGAGEAFF

d_call: TRBD1
j_call: TRBJ2-7
v_call: TRBV19
clone_size: .
cdr3_nt: TGTGCCAGTAGTATTGGGACAGGAGTTTACTACGAGCAGTACTTC
cdr3_aa: CASSIGTGVYYEQYF

d_call: TRBD2
j_call: TRBJ2-3
v_call: TRBV19
clone_size: .
cdr3_nt: TGTGCCACCAGACCGAGCGGGAGTACAGGGGATACGCAGTATTTT
cdr3_aa: CATRPSGSTGDTQYF

d_call: TRBD1
j_call: TRBJ1-2
v_call: TRBV29-1
clone_size: .
cdr3_nt: TGCAGCGCCCGGGACAGCCAAGGCTCTAACTATGGCTACACCTTC
cdr3_aa: CSARDSQGSNYGYTF